This T cell receptor (beta chain) came from a study of T-cell reconstitution after alpha-beta-depleted transplantation in children. Unique molecular identifiers were built into the TCRbeta library. TCRdb fed the PCR reads into MiXCR, producing one record per CDR3 protein. The top ten clones hold approximately 2.1% of a sample with fewer than 700,000 distinct CDR3 sequences, roughly 13% of them seen once. CDR1 MNHEY and CDR2 SVGEGT come from the germline V gene. This CDR3 has 19 amino acids. V was pared by 0 bases and J by 4 bases, with 12 bases of the junction left unmatched. Comments on this clonotype: Its matching antigen is unknown.

Findings and limits, study-wide: Most T-cell counts and diversity one year after the transplant came from T cells that were newly produced. About two months after transplant, alpha-beta T cells reportedly came from several hundred expanded graft clones.

The source material was PBMCs, mostly from graft donor cells, sampled 360 days after TCRalphabeta/CD19-depleted stem cell transplant. The rearrangement uses TRBV6-2 or TRBV6-3 and TRBJ2-1; 10 bases match TRBD2. The clonotype was recovered from a male patient younger than 18 who had a stem cell transplant for acute myeloid leukemia, so the T cells may come from the graft donor. The CDR3 DNA sequence: TGTGCCAGCAGTTACTCGGCTAGCGGGGGATGGGGGGTGTACAATGAGCAGTTCTTC. Its protein product is CASSYSASGGWGVYNEQFF.